This entry lists 21 T cell receptor beta chains sequenced from one sample in a study of blood T cells in healthy people across ages (dated by TCRdb to between 2014 and 2016). The library was produced with 5' RACE. Instrument on record: Illumina HiSeq 2500. A second PCR of about 6 to 11 cycles was performed with a sample-barcoded 5' primer and a J-beta primer mix. TCRdb reprocessed the public reads (quality trimming at Q25 with fastp, clone calling with MiXCR) and kept in-frame beta chains. Each entry is one CDR3 protein sequence, shown with its most common DNA and genes. For this sample there are 720,000 or so distinct CDR3 sequences; less than 45% appear just once. About 32% of the sample lies in the top ten. Sequencing was carried out using blood. The receptors stem from an elderly man in good health.

This clonotype was seen only a few times. A junction boundary mismatches the germline segment, possibly from a read error. The CDR3 DNA reads TGTGCAACCAATGCGGGGGTCCCCGGGGAGCAGTTCTTC. Its translation is CATNAGVPGEQFF. V usage is TRBV15 and J usage is TRBJ2-1, with 7 bases matching TRBD2. Per germline, CDR1 LNHNV and CDR2 YYDKDF (reference sequence). The length of the CDR3 is 13 residues.

This chain links TRBV4-3 with TRBJ2-7, with a weak D call TRBD1 (6 bases). Deletions cut 4 bases from V and 0 bases from J, with 10 bases between. Germline CDR1 is LGHNA and CDR2 is YSLEER. The CDR3 spans 14 residues. The CDR3, as DNA: TGCGCCAGCAGCCGGGGACAAAGCTCCTACGAGCAGTACTTC. This sequence encodes CASSRGQSSYEQYF.

V gene TRBV5-5 combines with J gene TRBJ2-5; D may be TRBD2 (6 bases). V lost 4 bases, J lost 5 bases, and 18 bases lay in between. This CDR3 is 15 amino acids long. CDR1 SGHKS and CDR2 YYEKEE come from the germline V gene (reference sequence). The CDR3, as DNA: TGTGCCAGCAGCCCCCGGGACTTAGGTATGGAGACCCAGTACTTC. Translated: CASSPRDLGMETQYF.

A few counts support this clonotype. The chain is built from TRBV7-9 and TRBJ2-7, with D maybe TRBD1 (6 bases). The CDR3 covers 15 residues. Trimming stripped 4 bases from V and 0 bases from J, with 13 bases between. Germline V gene sequence: CDR1 SEHNR, CDR2 FQNEAQ (reference sequence). CDR3 bases: TGTGCCAGCAGCTACGGGACAACAAGCTCCTACGAGCAGTACTTC. Translating gives CASSYGTTSSYEQYF.

This clonotype was found a few times. CDR3 sequence: CASGLTSGVGEQYF. CDR3 in DNA: TGTGCTAGTGGTTTGACCTCGGGGGTCGGCGAGCAGTACTTC. The chain recombines TRBV12-5 with TRBJ2-7, with D perhaps TRBD2 (6 bases). The CDR3 is 14 amino acids. Germline lookup yields CDR1 LGHNT and CDR2 FRNRAP. V shed 2 bases and J shed 6 bases, with 14 bases lying between them.

This clonotype came up many times. The chain is built from TRBV5-1 and TRBJ2-7; 10 nucleotides match TRBD2. V lost 2 bases and J lost 10; bases outside the gene matches: 12. This CDR3 contains 15 residues. CDR1 is SGHRS and CDR2 is YFSETQ in the germline V gene. DNA of the CDR3: TGCGCCAGCAGCTTTGAGGCTAGCGGGGGCGATACCCAGTACTTC. Translated: CASSFEASGGDTQYF. The variable domain in full, with the rest retrieved from reference TRBV5-1 and TRBJ2-7, is KAGVTQTPRYLIKTRGQQVTLSCSPISGHRSVSWYQQTPGQGLQFLFEYFSETQRNKGNFPGRFSGRQFSNSRSEMNVSTLELGDSALYLCASSFEASGGDTQYFGPGTRLTVT.

A few counts support this clonotype. V is TRBV6-6 and J is TRBJ2-3; perhaps TRBD2 as D (5 bases). CDR1 and CDR2 (germline): MNHNY, SVGAGI (reference sequence). The CDR3 length is 14 residues. V shed 5 bases and J shed 1 base, with 10 bases lying between them. CDR3 coding DNA: TGTGCCAGCAGTGCACCTAGCCGCACAGATACGCAGTATTTT. This translates into CASSAPSRTDTQYF.

There are a few counts of this clonotype. CDR3 sequence: CSATVLLEGQYF. CDR3 nucleotides: TGCAGTGCCACAGTCCTCCTGGAAGGGCAGTACTTC. The rearrangement uses TRBV20-1 and TRBJ2-5, with D uncertain. V lost 6 bases, J lost 11 bases, and 19 bases lay in between. In germline, CDR1 is DFQATT, CDR2 SNEGSKA (reference sequence). This CDR3 has 12 amino acids.

This clonotype was observed a few times. The chain recombines TRBV6-1 with TRBJ1-2, with a weak D call TRBD1 (5 bases). V was clipped by 6 bases and J by 6 bases, with 14 bases between them. CDR3 size: 13 residues. Germline lookup yields CDR1 MNHNS and CDR2 SASEGT. CDR3 nucleotide sequence: TGTGCCAGCAGATATACCCAGGGCGATGGCTACACCTTC. Its protein is CASRYTQGDGYTF.

Comments on this clonotype: The junction departs from germline at one end; a sequencing error may be responsible. This chain connects TRBV11-3 to TRBJ2-1; TRBD2 matches 10 bases. The germline V gene has CDR1 SGHNT and CDR2 YENEEA. The CDR3 loop spans 17 amino acids. This CDR3 reads CASSLGTSGTYYDEQFF. CDR3 nucleotide sequence: TGTGCCAGCAGCTTAGGAACTAGCGGGACATACTACGATGAGCAGTTCTTC.

This clonotype was observed a handful of times. CDR3 nucleotide sequence: TGTGCCAGCAGTGATACTAGCGGGACAAGCACAGATACGCAGTATTTT. Its translation is CASSDTSGTSTDTQYF. The chain uses TRBV25-1 and TRBJ2-3, with TRBD2 matching 10 bases. The CDR3 is 16 amino acids. J gave up 0 bases and V 3 bases, and 3 bases lay outside the gene matches. Germline V gene data show CDR1 as MGHDK and CDR2 as SYGVNS. The full variable domain, in which reference TRBV25-1 and TRBJ2-3 provide the parts outside the CDR3, is EADIYQTPRYLVIGTGKKITLECSQTMGHDKMYWYQQDPGMELHLIHYSYGVNSTEKGDLSSESTVSRIRTEHFPLTLESARPSHTSQYLCASSDTSGTSTDTQYFGPGTRLTVL.

The rearrangement links TRBV29-1 to TRBJ2-7; the match to TRBD2 covers 9 bases. After removal of 7 bases from V and 2 bases from J, the junction contained 6 bases not matched to a gene. The length of the CDR3 is 13 residues. CDR1 is SQVTM and CDR2 is ANQGSEA in the germline V gene. CDR3 nucleotide sequence: TGCAGCGCGACTAGCGGATCCACCTACGAGCAGTACTTC. Amino acid sequence: CSATSGSTYEQYF.

The chain has TRBV6-2 or TRBV6-3 and TRBJ2-4; 10 bases align to TRBD2. In germline, CDR1 is MNHEY, CDR2 SVGEGT. J lost 15 bases, V lost 4 bases, and 9 bases had no gene match. The CDR3 sequence is 13 residues long. The CDR3 DNA reads TGTGCCAGCAGTTCCCTAGCGGGAGAAGTGCGGTACTTC. Amino acids: CASSSLAGEVRYF.

The chain joins TRBV3-1 to TRBJ2-7; no clear D gene. The V gene lost 0 bases and the J gene lost 10 bases, with 28 bases spanning the gap. CDR3 length equals 18 residues. From germline, CDR1 is LGHDT and CDR2 YNNKEL (reference sequence). CDR3 DNA: TGTGCCAGCAGCCAAGAAGGTGTCGGCCCTAACTCGCAAGAGACTCAGTACTTC. Translating it yields CASSQEGVGPNSQETQYF.

This chain joins TRBV28 and TRBJ1-1; maybe TRBD1 (6 bases). This CDR3 has 16 amino acids. V was shortened by 6 bases and J by 2 bases, with 19 bases between the two germline ends. Germline loops: CDR1 MDHEN, CDR2 SYDVKM. The CDR3 DNA reads as TGTGCCAGCAGCTCCGACGAACAGGGAAAAAACACTGAAGCTTTCTTT. Translated: CASSSDEQGKNTEAFF.

The sample holds a few counts of this clonotype. V gene TRBV6-1 combines with J gene TRBJ2-1; 10 nucleotides agree with TRBD2. The V gene's germline CDR1 is MNHNS and CDR2 SASEGT. CDR3 length: 19 amino acids. With V trimmed by 5 bases and J by 7 bases, 20 bases remained unmatched. This CDR3 reads CASSTDRPIPGLASNEQFF. For the CDR3, the DNA is TGTGCCAGCAGTACGGACAGGCCAATCCCGGGACTAGCGTCAAATGAGCAGTTCTTC.

This clonotype was seen more than once but under ten times. The V and J genes are TRBV7-9 and TRBJ2-1, with 7 bases matching TRBD1. V lost 5 bases to trimming and J lost 6 bases; unmatched junction nucleotides: 13. The CDR3 covers 16 residues. Looked up from germline, CDR1 is SEHNR and CDR2 is FQNEAQ (reference sequence). CDR3 in DNA: TGTGCCAGCAGCCTCAACAGGGGAGTAGTGGGCAATGAGCAGTTCTTC. Translation gives CASSLNRGVVGNEQFF.

This clonotype was counted between two and nine times. This rearrangement joins TRBV20-1 to TRBJ2-5; D is unclear. CDR3 length: 12 amino acids. Germline V gene data show CDR1 as DFQATT and CDR2 as SNEGSKA (reference sequence). Trimming removed 2 bases from V and 4 bases from J, with 8 bases in between. CDR3 DNA: TGCAGTGCTAGATTAGTAAGAGAGACCCAGTACTTC. This codes for CSARLVRETQYF.

This clonotype was counted once. This chain joins TRBV7-2 and TRBJ2-5, with D perhaps matching TRBD2 (5 bases). The CDR3 loop spans 14 amino acids. Trimming took 1 base from V and 11 from J, leaving 17 bases between them. Germline lookup yields CDR1 SGHTA and CDR2 FQGNSA. The CDR3 spells CASSLGTDFNEQYF. The CDR3 coding sequence is TGTGCCAGCAGCTTAGGGACGGACTTCAATGAGCAGTACTTC.

There are many counts of this clonotype. This chain joins TRBV20-1 and TRBJ2-4; no reliable D call. Trimming left V 0 bases short and J 9 bases short, with 15 bases between. Per germline, CDR1 DFQATT and CDR2 SNEGSKA (reference sequence). This CDR3 spans 14 amino acids. The DNA of the CDR3 is TGCAGTGCTAGAGATGGCATAGGGTTAAGCATTCAGTACTTC. It translates to CSARDGIGLSIQYF.

The sample holds a few counts of this clonotype. The rearrangement uses TRBV9 and TRBJ2-5; 9 positions agree with TRBD2. CDR1 and CDR2 from the germline V gene are SGDLS and YYNGEE. The CDR3 has 16 residues. V was pared by 1 base and J by 5 bases, with 9 bases of the junction left unmatched. Here the CDR3 DNA reads TGTGCCAGCAGCGTAATGGCGGGGGGGCTCCGGGAGACCCAGTACTTC. It yields the protein CASSVMAGGLRETQYF.